This T cell receptor beta chain was obtained from a study of beta chain features in type 1 diabetes. The CDR3 totals 14 residues. The germline V gene has CDR1 SNHLY and CDR2 FYNNEI. V was clipped by 6 bases and J by 2 bases; unmatched bases: 6. Of note for this clone: The antigen remains unidentified.

Findings of the study overall: Lower insertion and higher deletion counts appeared at VDJ junctions in type 1 diabetes patients.

The entirety of the isolated RNA underwent reverse transcription, so expressed TCRB transcripts were sequenced. Libraries were prepared by immunoSEQ multiplex PCR; TCRdb keeps only in-frame clonotypes and omits some of them. Of 15,000 to 18,000 clones listed, less than 45% were seen once; the top ten hold 0.53%. This sequence originates from a woman between 40 and 55 years old in good health. The chain couples TRBV2 to TRBJ2-7; 8 positions agree with TRBD1. Sequenced input: stem cell memory CD4+ T cells from blood. The CDR3 bases are TGTGCCAGCAGACTCGGACAGGGACCCTACGAGCAGTACTTC. It is translated as CASRLGQGPYEQYF.